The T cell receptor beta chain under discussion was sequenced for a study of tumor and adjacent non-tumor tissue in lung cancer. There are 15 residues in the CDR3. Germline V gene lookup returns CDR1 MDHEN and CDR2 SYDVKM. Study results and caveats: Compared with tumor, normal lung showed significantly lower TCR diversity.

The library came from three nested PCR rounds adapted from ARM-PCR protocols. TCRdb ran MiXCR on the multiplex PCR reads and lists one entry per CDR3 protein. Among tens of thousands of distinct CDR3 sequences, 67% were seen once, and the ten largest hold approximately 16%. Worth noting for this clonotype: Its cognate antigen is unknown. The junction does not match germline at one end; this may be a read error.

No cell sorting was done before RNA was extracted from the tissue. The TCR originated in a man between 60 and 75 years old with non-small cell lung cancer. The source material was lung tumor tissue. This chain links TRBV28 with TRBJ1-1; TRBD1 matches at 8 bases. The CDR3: CVSSLAGTGNTEAFF. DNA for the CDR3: TGTGTCAGCAGCTTAGCTGGGACAGGGAACACTGAAGCTTTCTTT.